Below are 11 T cell receptor beta chains sequenced from a single sample in a study of tumour-infiltrating T cells in Burkitt lymphoma. Sequencing was performed with immunoSEQ multiplex PCR; in TCRdb, only in-frame clones are kept and a portion is missing. Of several hundred clones detected, 17% appear once; the ten largest clones hold less than 5%. Sequenced: tumor tissue. The receptors come from a human donor with Burkitt lymphoma.

This clone was counted between two and nine times. The chain is built from TRBV27 and TRBJ2-4, with 7 bases fitting TRBD1. The CDR3 consists of 13 residues. J gave up 7 bases and V 6 bases, and 6 bases lay outside the gene matches. Germline CDR1 is MNHEY and CDR2 is SMNVEV (reference sequence). Here the CDR3 reads CASRTGAINIQYF. CDR3 sequence (DNA): TGTGCCAGCAGAACAGGGGCCATCAACATTCAGTACTTC.

Remarks on this clone: Its ends do not fully match the called genes, so a read error is possible. The rearrangement links TRBV7-9 to TRBJ1-3; D uncertain. Germline CDR1 is SEHNR and CDR2 is FQNEAQ (reference sequence). The CDR3 totals 15 residues. CDR3 sequence: CASSSSTSSENTIYF. CDR3 sequence (DNA): TGTGCCAGCAGCTCCTCCACGAGCTCTGAAAACACCATATATTTT.

CDR3 amino acids: CASSLTIGLVNEQFF. The CDR3 nucleotides read TGTGCCAGCAGTTTAACTATTGGACTAGTCAATGAGCAGTTCTTC. The chain has TRBV27 and TRBJ2-1; 7 nucleotides agree with TRBD2. The V gene's germline CDR1 is MNHEY and CDR2 SMNVEV (reference sequence). V lost 2 bases and J lost 6; bases outside the gene matches: 7. The CDR3 is 15 residues long.

This chain links TRBV28 with TRBJ2-7, with D tentatively TRBD2 (6 bases). CDR3 length: 14 amino acids. CDR1 and CDR2 (germline): MDHEN, SYDVKM. Trimming removed 3 bases from V and 7 bases from J, with 16 bases in between. This chain's CDR3 is CASSFGTPVGEQYV. The CDR3 nucleotides are TGTGCCAGCAGTTTCGGGACTCCGGTAGGTGAGCAGTACGTC.

This clone showed up just a few times. The V and J genes are TRBV19 and TRBJ1-2; 9 bases are a match to TRBD1. After removal of 5 bases from V and 0 bases from J, the junction contained 13 bases not matched to a gene. CDR1 LNHDA and CDR2 SQIVND come from the germline V gene (reference sequence). CDR3 length: 18 amino acids. CDR3 nucleotides: TGTGCCAGTAGTCGGGCCCGGACAGGGGAATTAACTAACTATGGCTACACCTTC. Amino acid sequence: CASSRARTGELTNYGYTF.

This clone was observed a few times. The CDR3 protein is CASRLRGYTYNEQFF. For the CDR3, the DNA is TGTGCCAGCAGGCTGCGGGGGTATACTTACAATGAGCAGTTCTTC. The V call is TRBV13, the J call TRBJ2-1, with 7 bases matching TRBD2. Germline V gene data show CDR1 as PRHDT and CDR2 as FYEKMQ (reference sequence). Unmatched junction bases numbered 9, after V lost 6 bases and J lost 4 bases. The CDR3 contains 15 residues.

This clone was counted only a few times. Within the sample, other DNA sequences also encode this same CDR3. V and J are TRBV7-3 and TRBJ1-2, with TRBD1 matching over 7 bases. The CDR3 loop spans 14 amino acids. The J segment lost 8 bases and the V segment lost 0 bases, leaving 6 bases of the junction unmatched. Germline CDR1 and CDR2: SGHTA and FQGTGA. CDR3 in amino acids: CASSLTGGAEGYTF. The CDR3 region has the DNA TGTGCCAGCAGCTTAACAGGGGGCGCTGAGGGCTACACCTTC.

The gene calls are TRBV4-1 and TRBJ2-6; D is uncertain. The length of the CDR3 is 14 residues. The germline V gene has CDR1 MGHRA and CDR2 YSYEKL. V was shortened by 6 bases and J by 4 bases, with 10 bases between the two germline ends. CDR3 nucleotide sequence: TGCGCCAGCAGTATGGCCCCCGGGGCCAACGTCCTGACTTTC. Residues: CASSMAPGANVLTF.

This clone was detected a few times. The rearrangement uses TRBV21-1 and TRBJ1-2; the table's D call TRBD1 went unverified against the DNA. TRBV21-1 represents a pseudogene. The CDR3 is made up of 15 amino acids. This CDR3 reads CASSKGLYDIYGYTF. DNA for the CDR3: TGTGCCAGCAGCAAAGGCTTGTATGACATCTATGGCTACACCTTC.

The J gene is TRBJ2-5, the V gene TRBV4-1; 10 bases are shared with TRBD2. CDR3 size: 17 residues. Per the germline V gene, CDR1 is MGHRA and CDR2 is YSYEKL. J was trimmed by 5 bases and V by 5 bases; bases with no gene match: 14. Here the CDR3 reads CASSTSRLAGASETQYF. In nucleotides, the CDR3 is TGCGCCAGCAGCACCTCGCGGCTAGCGGGAGCATCGGAGACCCAGTACTTC.

The CDR3 DNA sequence: TGTGCCAGCAGTTTCCCCGAGCGGGATTCTGAGCAGTTCTTC. As protein: CASSFPERDSEQFF. This rearrangement joins TRBV27 to TRBJ2-1; 7 nucleotides agree with TRBD2. The V and J ends lost 3 bases and 9 bases, in that order; junction bases with no gene match: 8. Per germline, CDR1 MNHEY and CDR2 SMNVEV (reference sequence). This CDR3 contains 14 residues.